The 21 T cell receptor beta chains presented below share a single source sample, sequenced in a study of blood T cell repertoires in COVID-19. Assay used: immunoSEQ multiplex PCR; TCRdb lists only in-frame clones, some missing. This sample carries approximately 65,000 clones, about 90% of them seen once, and the ten largest clones take 0.52%. The sequenced sample consisted of peripheral blood. Every receptor here comes from a man between 50 and 59 years old with COVID-19, enrolled during active disease.

This chain links TRBV10-3 with TRBJ2-1; D gene unclear. In germline, CDR1 is ENHRY, CDR2 SYGVKD. The CDR3 totals 13 residues. V lost 4 bases and J lost 7, with 11 bases in between. This CDR3 reads CAISGASGNEQFF. The CDR3 DNA sequence: TGTGCCATCAGTGGGGCCAGTGGGAATGAGCAGTTCTTC.

DNA for the CDR3: TGTGCCAGCAGCTTAGAAGGGGACTATGGCTACACCTTC. This translates into CASSLEGDYGYTF. V is TRBV7-9 and J is TRBJ1-2; TRBD1 might be the D (5 bases). CDR3 size: 13 residues. Germline V gene lookup returns CDR1 SEHNR and CDR2 FQNEAQ (reference sequence). Between the trimmed V and J ends, which lost 1 base and 3 bases, there was a span of 6 bases.

The V and J genes are TRBV28 and TRBJ1-3; 8 bases fit TRBD1. V lost 1 base and J lost 7; bases outside the gene matches: 6. CDR1 and CDR2 (germline): MDHEN, SYDVKM. The CDR3 has 15 residues. The CDR3 DNA sequence: TGTGCCAGCAGTTTATCCTCAGGGGGCGCGAACACCATATATTTT. The encoded protein is CASSLSSGGANTIYF.

The chain joins TRBV5-1 to TRBJ2-5, with 12 bases aligning to TRBD1. The CDR3 totals 16 residues. J gave up 3 bases and V 2 bases, and 5 bases lay outside the gene matches. Germline V gene sequence: CDR1 SGHRS, CDR2 YFSETQ. The CDR3 region has the DNA TGCGCCAGCAGCTTAACCGGGACAGGGGGCAAAGAGACCCAGTACTTC. Translating gives CASSLTGTGGKETQYF.

V gene TRBV4-2 combines with J gene TRBJ2-3; TRBD2 might be the D (6 bases). The germline V gene has CDR1 LGHNA and CDR2 YNFKEQ. CDR3 length equals 13 residues. V was shortened by 0 bases and J by 9 bases, with 10 bases between the two germline ends. In nucleotides, the CDR3 is TGTGCCAGCAGCCAAGAGGGGGGTTCCACGCAGTATTTT. It encodes CASSQEGGSTQYF.

The rearrangement uses TRBV5-4 and TRBJ2-1; 7 bases are shared with TRBD1. Germline loops: CDR1 SGHNT, CDR2 YYREEE (reference sequence). The CDR3 is 16 amino acids. V shed 0 bases and J 4 bases; nucleotides not matched to a gene: 7. This chain's CDR3 is CASSLGGAGGYNEQFF. DNA for the CDR3: TGTGCCAGCAGCTTGGGAGGGGCAGGGGGATACAATGAGCAGTTCTTC.

This chain links TRBV5-1 with TRBJ2-3; the D gene is possibly TRBD1 (5 bases). The CDR3 is 13 amino acids. Trimming removed 3 bases at V and 3 bases at J, with 8 bases between. CDR1 and CDR2 (germline): SGHRS, YFSETQ. Written as DNA, the CDR3 is TGCGCCAGCAGCTACGCAGGGACAGATACGCAGTATTTT. It specifies CASSYAGTDTQYF. The full variable domain, its missing parts supplied by reference TRBV5-1 and TRBJ2-3, is KAGVTQTPRYLIKTRGQQVTLSCSPISGHRSVSWYQQTPGQGLQFLFEYFSETQRNKGNFPGRFSGRQFSNSRSEMNVSTLELGDSALYLCASSYAGTDTQYFGPGTRLTVL.

The chain is built from TRBV10-3 and TRBJ2-1, with 7 nucleotides matching TRBD1. The CDR3 extends over 14 amino acids. Unmatched junction bases numbered 6, after V lost 5 bases and J lost 5 bases. Per the germline V gene, CDR1 is ENHRY and CDR2 is SYGVKD. The CDR3 DNA follows: TGTGCCATCAGTCTACAGGGGTCCAACAATGAGCAGTTCTTC. It yields the protein CAISLQGSNNEQFF.

The chain has TRBV7-9 and TRBJ2-5, with TRBD2 matching over 9 bases. The CDR3 has 16 residues. V lost 1 base to trimming and J lost 5 bases; unmatched junction nucleotides: 8. In germline, CDR1 is SEHNR, CDR2 FQNEAQ (reference sequence). The CDR3 loop reads CASSLEVAGVLETQYF. CDR3 bases: TGTGCCAGCAGCTTAGAGGTAGCGGGAGTTTTGGAGACCCAGTACTTC. The complete variable domain, with remaining parts taken from reference TRBV7-9 and TRBJ2-5, reads DTGVSQNPRHKITKRGQNVTFRCDPISEHNRLYWYRQTLGQGPEFLTYFQNEAQLEKSRLLSDRFSAERPKGSFSTLEIQRTEQGDSAMYLCASSLEVAGVLETQYFGPGTRLLVL.

The V and J genes are TRBV15 and TRBJ2-3; no definite D call. Germline V gene sequence: CDR1 LNHNV, CDR2 YYDKDF (reference sequence). V lost 4 bases and J lost 0, with 17 bases in between. The CDR3 has 17 residues. The CDR3: CATSKYSSLSSTDTQYF. The CDR3 bases are TGTGCCACCAGCAAATACTCGTCCCTCTCTAGCACAGATACGCAGTATTTT.

V usage is TRBV19 and J usage is TRBJ2-7, with D possibly TRBD1 on 6 matching bases. V was trimmed by 3 bases and J by 0 bases, leaving 12 bases between them. This CDR3 is 15 amino acids long. Germline V gene lookup returns CDR1 LNHDA and CDR2 SQIVND (reference sequence). The CDR3 region has the DNA TGTGCCAGTAGTATCCAGGACAGCATCTCCTACGAGCAGTACTTC. This translates into CASSIQDSISYEQYF.

The V gene is TRBV6-6, the J gene TRBJ2-7, with 9 bases fitting TRBD1. The CDR3 contains 17 residues. V dropped 5 bases and J dropped 3; count of bases not matched to a gene: 14. CDR1 and CDR2 from the germline V gene are MNHNY and SVGAGI (reference sequence). The DNA of the CDR3 is TGTGCCAGCAGTCTATTACCTCCAGGACAGGGGTTCTACGAGCAGTACTTC. Translation: CASSLLPPGQGFYEQYF.

A remark on this clone: The junction does not match germline at one end; this may be a read error. V usage is TRBV9 and J usage is TRBJ2-1, with 11 bases aligning to TRBD2. Per the germline V gene, CDR1 is SGDLS and CDR2 is YYNGEE. The length of the CDR3 is 15 residues. The CDR3 region has the DNA TGTGCCAGCGGCGTCGGGACTAGCGGTGTTAATGAGCAGTTCTTC. It is translated as CASGVGTSGVNEQFF. Using reference TRBV9 and TRBJ2-1 for the parts outside the CDR3, the full variable domain is DSGVTQTPKHLITATGQRVTLRCSPRSGDLSVYWYQQSLDQGLQFLIQYYNGEERAKGNILERFSAQQFPDLHSELNLSSLELGDSALYFCASGVGTSGVNEQFFGPGTRLTVL.

This chain connects TRBV27 to TRBJ2-2, with TRBD1 matching 10 bases. This CDR3 region has 17 residues. Germline trimming cut 4 bases from V and 1 base from J; bases unmatched to any gene: 6. CDR1 is MNHEY, CDR2 SMNVEV, per germline (reference sequence). The CDR3 here is CASSSTRTGGNTGELFF. The CDR3 nucleotides are TGTGCCAGCAGTTCGACTCGGACAGGGGGGAACACCGGGGAGCTGTTTTTT.

V gene TRBV6-5 combines with J gene TRBJ2-7; 8 bases agree with TRBD2. Germline V gene data show CDR1 as MNHEY and CDR2 as SVGAGI. The CDR3 totals 16 residues. Germline trimming cut 0 bases from V and 6 bases from J; bases unmatched to any gene: 10. CDR3 coding DNA: TGTGCCAGCAGTTACTCGGAGGGACTAGGAGTTTCCGAGCAGTACTTC. Its translation: CASSYSEGLGVSEQYF.

The V call is TRBV5-1, the J call TRBJ2-6, with a weak D call TRBD1 (6 bases). V was shortened by 3 bases and J by 0 bases, with 13 bases between the two germline ends. CDR1 and CDR2 (germline): SGHRS, YFSETQ. The CDR3 has 17 residues. CDR3 in amino acids: CASSSGQISSGANVLTF. The DNA for the CDR3 is TGCGCCAGCAGCTCTGGACAGATCAGCTCTGGGGCCAACGTCCTGACTTTC.

V gene TRBV7-2 combines with J gene TRBJ1-5; D is possibly TRBD1 (6 bases). V lost 0 bases and J 5 bases, leaving 11 bases between the germline ends. From germline, CDR1 is SGHTA and CDR2 FQGNSA. The CDR3 runs to 15 residues. CDR3 region: CASSLALRGYQPQHF. Written as DNA, the CDR3 is TGTGCCAGCAGCTTAGCGCTAAGGGGGTATCAGCCCCAGCATTTT.

This rearrangement joins TRBV5-5 to TRBJ2-1, with 7 positions matching TRBD2. Germline V gene lookup returns CDR1 SGHKS and CDR2 YYEKEE (reference sequence). This CDR3 is built from 14 residues. After removal of 4 bases from V and 2 bases from J, the junction contained 3 bases not matched to a gene. The CDR3 region is CASSQREAYNEQFF. The DNA for the CDR3 is TGTGCCAGCAGCCAGCGGGAAGCCTACAATGAGCAGTTCTTC.

This clone was seen a handful of times. CDR3 in amino acids: CSAKGTLGGVSTDTQYF. The CDR3 bases are TGCAGCGCCAAGGGGACCCTGGGGGGGGTGAGCACAGATACGCAGTATTTT. The chain links TRBV29-1 to TRBJ2-3, with 7 bases that match TRBD2. CDR1 is SQVTM and CDR2 is ANQGSEA in the germline V gene. V lost 7 bases and J lost 0; bases outside the gene matches: 16. The length of the CDR3 is 17 residues.

The chain has TRBV11-3 and TRBJ2-5, with TRBD2 matching 9 bases. The J segment lost 4 bases and the V segment lost 1 base, leaving 4 bases of the junction unmatched. CDR3 size: 15 residues. Per germline, CDR1 SGHNT and CDR2 YENEEA. The CDR3 bases are TGTGCCAGCAGCTTAGGCGGGAGGGCCGGAGAGACCCAGTACTTC. It codes for CASSLGGRAGETQYF.

The chain combines TRBV15 with TRBJ1-2; 10 nucleotides agree with TRBD1. V lost 3 bases, J lost 7 bases, and 5 bases stayed unmatched. This CDR3 comprises 14 residues. CDR1 is LNHNV, CDR2 YYDKDF, per germline (reference sequence). CDR3 coding DNA: TGTGCCACCAGCAGTTACGGACAGGGGGTTGGCTACACCTTC. Its protein product is CATSSYGQGVGYTF. Full variable domain (outside the CDR3, taken from reference TRBV15 and TRBJ1-2): DAMVIQNPRYQVTQFGKPVTLSCSQTLNHNVMYWYQQKSSQAPKLLFHYYDKDFNNEADTPDNFQSRRPNTSFCFLDIRSPGLGDTAMYLCATSSYGQGVGYTFGSGTRLTVV.